This T cell receptor beta chain was captured by sequencing in a study of blood T cell repertoires in COVID-19. Looking at the study overall: Sources were T cells, B-cell-depleted T cells, or PBMCs; the material itself was cDNA or gDNA.

The Seattle site enrolled patients during active infection and followed them longitudinally. Per the study methods: For nucleated cells, counts were estimated from reference gene primer amplification. Some clones are missing from TCRdb's copy, which holds only in-frame ones; the method was immunoSEQ multiplex PCR. Clone size and V and J calls were adopted from that table, with D and trimming inferred from the DNA. The table lists 300,000 to 400,000 clones, roughly 86% of them singletons. Trimming left V 4 bases short and J 9 bases short, with 10 bases between. The CDR3 totals 13 residues. The germline V gene has CDR1 SNHLY and CDR2 FYNNEI.

The sequencing input was peripheral blood. The chain is built from TRBV2 and TRBJ1-6; no reliable D call. The source is an older woman with COVID-19, enrolled during active disease. CDR3 region: CASSAPLGSPLHF. The DNA of the CDR3 is TGTGCCAGCAGTGCCCCACTCGGTTCACCCCTCCACTTT.